The T cell receptor (beta chain) described here comes from a study of blood T cell repertoires in COVID-19. About the research overall: Sample material is recorded as cDNA or gDNA derived from T cells, B-cell-depleted T cells, or PBMCs.

Trimming at V came to 6 bases and at J to 4 bases, leaving 8 bases not matched to a gene. The CDR3 is 14 residues long. The germline gives CDR1 SGHTA, CDR2 FQGNSA. Authors' analysis steps: Estimated nucleated cell counts came from reference gene primer amplification. The assay was immunoSEQ multiplex PCR, and TCRdb's table has in-frame clones only and misses some. V, J and clone size are those of that table, while D and trimming were read from the DNA. The repertoire holds about 280,000 clones, with roughly 87% as singletons. The table lists this clone with a few counts. The chain combines TRBV7-2 with TRBJ1-1, with 7 bases fitting TRBD1. Input material: peripheral blood. This clonotype was sampled from a human donor in a cohort sampled during active COVID-19. The CDR3, as DNA: TGTGCCAGCAGGATACAGGGGTATGGCACTGAAGCTTTCTTT. Its protein product is CASRIQGYGTEAFF.